This T cell receptor beta chain was identified during a study of T-cell memory formation after mild COVID-19. Study-level results: CD8+ contracting clones occupied EMRA, while CD4+ ones occupied mainly CM and EM.

About this clonotype itself: What it binds is not known.

With 1 base removed from V and 3 bases from J, the gap between germline ends came to 8 bases. Germline V lookup: CDR1 SGHKS, CDR2 YYEKEE (reference sequence). The CDR3 spans 14 residues. TCRdb re-analysed the 5' RACE reads in MiXCR, keeping a single row per CDR3 protein. Of around 30,000 distinct CDR3 sequences listed, roughly 12% are singletons. The V gene is TRBV5-5, the J gene TRBJ1-5, with D unresolved. Input material: PBMCs or a T cell subset sorted from them (not recorded which). The clonotype comes from an adult woman who had mild COVID-19 (a few samples of this study predate the infection). Cell type and time point are not known. The CDR3 protein is CASSLREANQPQHF. The CDR3 DNA is TGTGCCAGCAGCTTGCGAGAGGCCAATCAGCCCCAGCATTTT. Drawing the rest from reference TRBV5-5 and TRBJ1-5, the complete variable domain is DAGVTQSPTHLIKTRGQQVTLRCSPISGHKSVSWYQQVLGQGPQFIFQYYEKEERGRGNFPDRFSARQFPNYSSELNVNALLLGDSALYLCASSLREANQPQHFGDGTRLSIL.